This TCR beta chain was found in a study of early T cells in non-severe SARS-CoV-2 infection. Study at large: The authors sequenced bulk RNA from unsorted whole blood, leaving chains unpaired.

The table lists this clonotype with a few counts. The library protocol tagged individual cDNA molecules with unique molecular identifiers. TCRdb ran MiXCR on the 5' RACE reads and lists one entry per CDR3 protein. The table has about 77,000 distinct CDR3 sequences, roughly 12% seen once. CDR1 is MNHEY and CDR2 is SMNVEV in the germline V gene (reference sequence). The CDR3 runs 14 residues. V shed 5 bases and J 7 bases; nucleotides not matched to a gene: 5. The input for sequencing was whole blood, taken at baseline. The source of this sequence is an adult who was a healthcare worker with PCR-confirmed SARS-CoV-2 infection or an uninfected control (not recorded which). The donor label of this sample is uncertain. The chain couples TRBV27 to TRBJ2-2, with 9 bases that match TRBD2. CDR3 loop: CASSRREGIGELFF. DNA for the CDR3: TGTGCCAGCAGTAGGCGGGAGGGTATCGGGGAGCTGTTTTTT.